The T cell receptor beta chain under discussion was sequenced for a study of beta chain features in type 1 diabetes. V was pared by 5 bases and J by 3 bases, with 14 bases between. The CDR3 consists of 14 residues. Per germline, CDR1 LNHDA and CDR2 SQIVND (reference sequence). This clone was seen only a few times. Blood was drawn once from each donor into heparinised tubes. The draws averaged around 120 mL. CD4+ naive, central memory, regulatory and stem cell-like memory subsets were isolated by sorting on CD45RO/CCR7/CD25/CD127/CD95/CD27. The authors reverse transcribed all of the isolated RNA, so sequencing captured expressed TCRB transcripts. This table comes from immunoSEQ multiplex PCR, and its TCRdb copy is limited to in-frame clones, with some not included. The data hold about 150,000 clones, with around 8.5% observed a single time.

The gene calls are TRBV19 and TRBJ2-7; a weak D match, TRBD1 (5 bases). This TCR derives from a man aged 18 to 30 in good health. The sequencing input was central memory CD4+ T cells from blood. This CDR3 is CASSLSRDSYEQYF. The DNA for the CDR3 is TGTGCCAGTAGTCTTTCACGCGACAGCTACGAGCAGTACTTC.